Listed here are 9 T cell receptor beta chains from one sample, sequenced in a study of blood T cell repertoires in COVID-19. Here immunoSEQ multiplex PCR was the method, and the copy in TCRdb shows in-frame clones only, minus some. The sample carries some 200,000 clones, around 80% recorded once. The sequencing input was peripheral blood. Receptors originate from a woman aged 40 to 50 with acute or convalescent COVID-19.

This chain joins TRBV2 and TRBJ2-5; 7 bases agree with TRBD2. The trim removed 6 bases at V and 0 bases at J, leaving 1 base unmatched. Looked up from germline, CDR1 is SNHLY and CDR2 is FYNNEI. The CDR3 runs 13 residues. The CDR3 sequence is CASRGGHQETQYF. Here the CDR3 DNA reads TGTGCCAGCAGGGGAGGGCACCAAGAGACCCAGTACTTC.

As for this clone: A read error may account for a junction end that differs from germline. V usage is TRBV7-2 and J usage is TRBJ1-5; D is perhaps TRBD1 (5 bases). Looked up from germline, CDR1 is SGHTA and CDR2 is FQGNSA. The CDR3 spans 15 residues. CDR3 DNA sequence: TGTGCCAGCAGCTTAGGTCAGGGTCTTAATCGGCCCCAGCATTTT. This sequence encodes CASSLGQGLNRPQHF.

The rearrangement joins TRBV6-2 or TRBV6-3 to TRBJ2-7; the match to TRBD2 covers 13 bases. The CDR3 is 15 residues long. Germline V gene data show CDR1 as MNHEY and CDR2 as SVGEGT. Trimming at V came to 5 bases and at J to 1 base, leaving 2 bases not matched to a gene. In DNA form, the CDR3 reads TGTGCCAGCAGTAGACTAGCGGGGGGATCCTACGAGCAGTACTTC. It is translated as CASSRLAGGSYEQYF.

This chain joins TRBV12-5 and TRBJ1-6; maybe TRBD1 (6 bases). The germline V gene has CDR1 LGHNT and CDR2 FRNRAP. The CDR3 length is 14 residues. Trimming took 6 bases from V and 7 from J, leaving 13 bases between them. CDR3 protein: CASGHGQTNSPLHF. In nucleotides, the CDR3 is TGTGCTAGTGGCCACGGACAGACCAATTCACCCCTCCACTTT.

The chain employs TRBV4-2 and TRBJ2-2, with 11 bases lining up with TRBD2. The CDR3 contains 18 residues. V lost 0 bases and J lost 4; bases outside the gene matches: 7. Germline V gene sequence: CDR1 LGHNA, CDR2 YNFKEQ. The CDR3 region has the DNA TGTGCCAGCAGCCAAGAGGCACGACTAGCGGGGATCACCGGGGAGCTGTTTTTT. The encoded protein is CASSQEARLAGITGELFF.

This chain joins TRBV18 and TRBJ1-6; D gene uncertain. Trimming removed 3 bases at V and 9 bases at J, with 9 bases between. Per germline, CDR1 KGHSH and CDR2 LQKENI. This CDR3 has 13 residues. The CDR3 nucleotides read TGTGCCAGCTCACCTGACCCTAGTTCACCCCTCCACTTT. Residues: CASSPDPSSPLHF.

The chain combines TRBV19 with TRBJ2-1; the match to TRBD2 covers 8 bases. Germline V lookup: CDR1 LNHDA, CDR2 SQIVND (reference sequence). The CDR3 loop spans 14 amino acids. Germline trimming cut 4 bases from V and 10 bases from J; bases unmatched to any gene: 9. Written as DNA, the CDR3 is TGTGCCAGTAGTACTCGGGGGGGCCAGGACGAGCAGTTCTTC. This codes for CASSTRGGQDEQFF.

The rearrangement joins TRBV9 to TRBJ2-3; 8 bases agree with TRBD1. V gave up 3 bases and J gave up 0 bases; unmatched junction bases: 6. CDR3 length: 16 amino acids. Looked up from germline, CDR1 is SGDLS and CDR2 is YYNGEE. CDR3 in DNA: TGTGCCAGCAGCGGTCGAAACAGGGGGAGCACAGATACGCAGTATTTT. Translated, it gives CASSGRNRGSTDTQYF.

This chain connects TRBV5-1 to TRBJ1-1; TRBD1 agrees at 7 bases. V gave up 4 bases and J gave up 3 bases; unmatched junction bases: 12. The CDR3 is made up of 16 amino acids. Germline CDR1 SGHRS, CDR2 YFSETQ. The CDR3 coding sequence is TGCGCCAGCAGCACGGCAACAGGGGTTTCGGACACTGAAGCTTTCTTT. The encoded protein is CASSTATGVSDTEAFF.